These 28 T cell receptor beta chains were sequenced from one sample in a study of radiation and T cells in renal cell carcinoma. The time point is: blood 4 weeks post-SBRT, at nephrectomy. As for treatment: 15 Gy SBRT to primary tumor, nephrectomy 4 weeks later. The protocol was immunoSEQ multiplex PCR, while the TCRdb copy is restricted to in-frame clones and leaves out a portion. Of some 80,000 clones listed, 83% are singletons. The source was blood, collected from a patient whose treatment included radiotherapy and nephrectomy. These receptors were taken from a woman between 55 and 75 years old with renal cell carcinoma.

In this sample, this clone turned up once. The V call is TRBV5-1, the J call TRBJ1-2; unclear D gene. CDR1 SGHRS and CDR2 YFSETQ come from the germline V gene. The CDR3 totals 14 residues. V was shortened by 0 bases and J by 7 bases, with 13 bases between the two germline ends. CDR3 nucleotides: TGCGCCAGCAGCTTGGAGGCGGGTACGGCTGGCTACACCTTC. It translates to CASSLEAGTAGYTF.

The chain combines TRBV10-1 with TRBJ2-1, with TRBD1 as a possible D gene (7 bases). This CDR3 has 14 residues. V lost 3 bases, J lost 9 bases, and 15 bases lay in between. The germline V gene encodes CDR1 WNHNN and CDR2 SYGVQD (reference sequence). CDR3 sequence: CASSENLQGGEQFF. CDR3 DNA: TGCGCCAGCAGTGAAAATCTCCAGGGGGGTGAGCAGTTCTTC.

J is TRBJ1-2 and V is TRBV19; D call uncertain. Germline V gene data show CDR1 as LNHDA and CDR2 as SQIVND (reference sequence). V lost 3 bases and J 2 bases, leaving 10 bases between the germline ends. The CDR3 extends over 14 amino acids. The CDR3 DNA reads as TGTGCCAGTAGTATTCTCGCGGTGAACTATGGCTACACCTTC. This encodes CASSILAVNYGYTF.

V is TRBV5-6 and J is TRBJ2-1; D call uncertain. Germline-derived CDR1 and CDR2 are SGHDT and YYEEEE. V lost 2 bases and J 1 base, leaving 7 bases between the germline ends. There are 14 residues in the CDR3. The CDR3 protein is CASSFSRSYNEQFF. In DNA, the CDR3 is TGTGCCAGCAGCTTCTCTAGATCCTACAATGAGCAGTTCTTC. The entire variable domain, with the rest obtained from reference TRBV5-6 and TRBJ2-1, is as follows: DAGVTQSPTHLIKTRGQQVTLRCSPKSGHDTVSWYQQALGQGPQFIFQYYEEEERQRGNFPDRFSGHQFPNYSSELNVNALLLGDSALYLCASSFSRSYNEQFFGPGTRLTVL.

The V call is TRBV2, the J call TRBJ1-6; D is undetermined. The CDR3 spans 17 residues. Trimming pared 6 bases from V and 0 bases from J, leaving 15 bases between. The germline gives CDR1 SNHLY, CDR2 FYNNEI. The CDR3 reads CASREGRSSSYNSPLHF. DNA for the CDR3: TGTGCCAGCAGAGAGGGTCGATCTAGCTCCTATAATTCACCCCTCCACTTT.

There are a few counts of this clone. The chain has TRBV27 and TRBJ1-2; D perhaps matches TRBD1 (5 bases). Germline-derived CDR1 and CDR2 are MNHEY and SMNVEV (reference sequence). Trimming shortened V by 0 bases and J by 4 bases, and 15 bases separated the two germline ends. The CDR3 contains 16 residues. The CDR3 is CASSLSGTEAVYGYTF. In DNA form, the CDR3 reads TGTGCCAGCAGTTTATCCGGGACGGAGGCGGTCTATGGCTACACCTTC.

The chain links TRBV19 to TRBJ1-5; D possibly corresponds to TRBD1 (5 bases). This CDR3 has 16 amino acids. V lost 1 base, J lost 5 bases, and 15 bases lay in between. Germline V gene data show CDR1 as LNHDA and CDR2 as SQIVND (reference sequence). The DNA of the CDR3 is TGTGCCAGTAGTATAGGATGGGGGGATCCCGATCAGCCCCAGCATTTT. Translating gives CASSIGWGDPDQPQHF.

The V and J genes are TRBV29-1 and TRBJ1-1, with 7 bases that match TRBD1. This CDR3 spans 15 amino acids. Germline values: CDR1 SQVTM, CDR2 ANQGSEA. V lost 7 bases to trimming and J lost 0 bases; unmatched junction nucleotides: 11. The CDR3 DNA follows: TGCAGCGCTGGGGCCAGGGGGATCATGAACACTGAAGCTTTCTTT. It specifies CSAGARGIMNTEAFF.

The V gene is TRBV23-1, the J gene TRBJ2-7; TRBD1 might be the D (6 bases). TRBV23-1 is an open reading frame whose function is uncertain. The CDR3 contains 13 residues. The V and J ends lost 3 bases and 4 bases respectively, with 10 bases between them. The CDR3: CASSQRTEYEQYF. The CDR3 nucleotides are TGCGCCAGCAGTCAGCGGACAGAGTACGAGCAGTACTTC.

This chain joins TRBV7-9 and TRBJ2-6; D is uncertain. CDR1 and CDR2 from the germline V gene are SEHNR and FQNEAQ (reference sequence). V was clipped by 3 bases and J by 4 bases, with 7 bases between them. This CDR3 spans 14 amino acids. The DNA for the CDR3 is TGTGCCAGCAGCTTCCCGTCAGGGGCCAACGTCCTGACTTTC. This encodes CASSFPSGANVLTF.

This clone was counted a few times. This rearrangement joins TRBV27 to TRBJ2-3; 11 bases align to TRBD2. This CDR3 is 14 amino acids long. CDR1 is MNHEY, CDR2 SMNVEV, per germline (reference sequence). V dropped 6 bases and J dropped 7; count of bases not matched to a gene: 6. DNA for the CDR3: TGTGCCAGCAGGTTAGCGGGGGGGCCGAATACGCAGTATTTT. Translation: CASRLAGGPNTQYF.

CDR3: CGPAGQLYGYTF. The DNA for the CDR3 is TGTGGTCCGGCGGGGCAGCTCTATGGCTACACCTTC. The chain links TRBV2 to TRBJ1-2; D may be TRBD1 (5 bases). The CDR3 covers 12 residues. Looked up from germline, CDR1 is SNHLY and CDR2 is FYNNEI. The full variable domain, with the rest looked up from reference TRBV2 and TRBJ1-2, is EPEVTQTPSHQVTQMGQEVILRCVPISNHLYFYWYRQILGQKVEFLVSFYNNEISEKSEIFDDQFSVERPDGSNFTLKIRSTKLEDSAMYFCGPAGQLYGYTFGSGTRLTVV.

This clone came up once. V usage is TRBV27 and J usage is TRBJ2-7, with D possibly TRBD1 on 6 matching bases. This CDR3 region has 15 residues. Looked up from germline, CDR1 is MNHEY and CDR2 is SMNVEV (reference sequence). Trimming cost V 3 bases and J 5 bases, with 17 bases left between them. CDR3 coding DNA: TGTGCCAGCAGTTTCGACGGGACACATACAAACGAGCAGTACTTC. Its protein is CASSFDGTHTNEQYF.

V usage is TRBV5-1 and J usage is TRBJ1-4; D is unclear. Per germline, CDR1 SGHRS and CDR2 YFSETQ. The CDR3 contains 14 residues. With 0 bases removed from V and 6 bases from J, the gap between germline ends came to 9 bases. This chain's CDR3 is CASSLVPEDEKLFF. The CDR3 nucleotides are TGCGCCAGCAGCTTGGTTCCGGAGGATGAAAAACTGTTTTTT.

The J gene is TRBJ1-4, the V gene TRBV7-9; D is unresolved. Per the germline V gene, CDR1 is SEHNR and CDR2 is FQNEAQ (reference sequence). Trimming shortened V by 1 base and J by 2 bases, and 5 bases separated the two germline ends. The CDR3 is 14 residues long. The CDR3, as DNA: TGTGCCAGCAGCTTAGAGGTCACTAATGAAAAACTGTTTTTT. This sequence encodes CASSLEVTNEKLFF. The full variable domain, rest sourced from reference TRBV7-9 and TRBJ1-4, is DTGVSQNPRHKITKRGQNVTFRCDPISEHNRLYWYRQTLGQGPEFLTYFQNEAQLEKSRLLSDRFSAERPKGSFSTLEIQRTEQGDSAMYLCASSLEVTNEKLFFGSGTQLSVL.

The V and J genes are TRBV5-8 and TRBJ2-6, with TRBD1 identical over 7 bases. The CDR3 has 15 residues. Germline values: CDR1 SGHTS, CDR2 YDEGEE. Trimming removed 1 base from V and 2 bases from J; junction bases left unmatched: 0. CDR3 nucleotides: TGTGCCAGCAGCTTGCAGGGGGCTGGGGCCAACGTCCTGACTTTC. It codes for CASSLQGAGANVLTF.

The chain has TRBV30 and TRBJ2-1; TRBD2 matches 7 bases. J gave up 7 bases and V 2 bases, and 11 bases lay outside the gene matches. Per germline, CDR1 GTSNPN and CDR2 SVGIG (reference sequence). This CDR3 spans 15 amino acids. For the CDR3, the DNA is TGTGCCTGGAGTATTCCCAGCGGGAACAAGAATGAGCAGTTCTTC. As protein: CAWSIPSGNKNEQFF.

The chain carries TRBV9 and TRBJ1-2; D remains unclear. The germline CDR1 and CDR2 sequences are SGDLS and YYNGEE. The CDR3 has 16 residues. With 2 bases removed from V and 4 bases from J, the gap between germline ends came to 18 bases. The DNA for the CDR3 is TGTGCCAGCAGCGTCGGTAACGTCAAGACACCCTATGGCTACACCTTC. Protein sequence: CASSVGNVKTPYGYTF.

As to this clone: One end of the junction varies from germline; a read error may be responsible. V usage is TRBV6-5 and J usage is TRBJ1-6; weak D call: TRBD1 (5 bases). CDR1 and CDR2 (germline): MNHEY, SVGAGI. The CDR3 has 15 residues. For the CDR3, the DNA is TGTGCCAGCAGTTATACTGAGGGGACCAGTTCACTCCTCCACTTT. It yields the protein CASSYTEGTSSLLHF.

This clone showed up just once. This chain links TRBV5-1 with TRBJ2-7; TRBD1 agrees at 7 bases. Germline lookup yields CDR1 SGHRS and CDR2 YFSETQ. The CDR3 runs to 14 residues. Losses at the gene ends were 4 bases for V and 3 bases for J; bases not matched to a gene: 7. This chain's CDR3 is CASSPDWTGYEQYF. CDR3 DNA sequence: TGCGCCAGCAGCCCTGATTGGACAGGCTACGAGCAGTACTTC.

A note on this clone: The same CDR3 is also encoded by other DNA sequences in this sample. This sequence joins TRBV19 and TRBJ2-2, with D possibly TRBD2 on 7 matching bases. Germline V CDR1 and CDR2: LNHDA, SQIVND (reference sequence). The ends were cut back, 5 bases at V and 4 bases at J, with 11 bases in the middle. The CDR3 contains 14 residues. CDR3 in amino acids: CASSGGAGTGELFF. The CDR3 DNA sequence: TGTGCCAGTAGTGGGGGGGCCGGCACCGGGGAGCTGTTTTTT.

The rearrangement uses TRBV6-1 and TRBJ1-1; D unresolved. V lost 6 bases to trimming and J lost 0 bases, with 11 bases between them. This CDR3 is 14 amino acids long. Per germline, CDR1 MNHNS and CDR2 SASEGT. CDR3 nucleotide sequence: TGTGCCAGCAGGAGGACTGTTTTGAACACTGAAGCTTTCTTT. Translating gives CASRRTVLNTEAFF.

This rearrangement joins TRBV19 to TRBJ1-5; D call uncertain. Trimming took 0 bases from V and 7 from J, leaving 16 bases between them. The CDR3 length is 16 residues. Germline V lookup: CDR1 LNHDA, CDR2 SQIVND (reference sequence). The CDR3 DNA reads TGTGCCAGTAGTATAGAGGGCCGGGGAGAAGGCCAGCCCCAGCATTTT. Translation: CASSIEGRGEGQPQHF.

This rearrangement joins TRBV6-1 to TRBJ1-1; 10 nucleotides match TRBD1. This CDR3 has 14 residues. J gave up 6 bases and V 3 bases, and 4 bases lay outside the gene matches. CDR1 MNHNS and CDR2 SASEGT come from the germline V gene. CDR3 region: CASSDGQGVSEAFF. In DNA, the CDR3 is TGTGCCAGCAGTGACGGACAGGGGGTGTCTGAAGCTTTCTTT.

The CDR3 bases are TGTGCCAGCAGTTTAAGCCTAGCGGGGGACTACAATGAGCAGTTCTTC. Amino acid sequence: CASSLSLAGDYNEQFF. The V and J genes are TRBV28 and TRBJ2-1; TRBD2 aligns across 10 bases. Per the germline V gene, CDR1 is MDHEN and CDR2 is SYDVKM. The CDR3 is 16 residues long. The trim removed 2 bases at V and 3 bases at J, leaving 4 bases unmatched. The complete variable domain, with remaining parts taken from reference TRBV28 and TRBJ2-1, reads DVKVTQSSRYLVKRTGEKVFLECVQDMDHENMFWYRQDPGLGLRLIYFSYDVKMKEKGDIPEGYSVSREKKERFSLILESASTNQTSMYLCASSLSLAGDYNEQFFGPGTRLTVL.

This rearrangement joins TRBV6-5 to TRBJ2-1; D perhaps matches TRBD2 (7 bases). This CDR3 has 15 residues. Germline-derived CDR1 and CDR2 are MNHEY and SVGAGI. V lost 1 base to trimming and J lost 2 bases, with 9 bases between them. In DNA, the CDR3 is TGTGCCAGCAGTTACTGGGAGGGGGCCTACAATGAGCAGTTCTTC. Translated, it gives CASSYWEGAYNEQFF.

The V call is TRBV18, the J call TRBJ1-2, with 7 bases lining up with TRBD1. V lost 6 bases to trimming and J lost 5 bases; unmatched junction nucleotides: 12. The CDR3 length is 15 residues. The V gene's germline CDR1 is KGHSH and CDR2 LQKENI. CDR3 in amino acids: CASSSKGQNLYGYTF. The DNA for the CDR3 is TGTGCCAGCTCCTCCAAGGGACAGAATTTATATGGCTACACCTTC.

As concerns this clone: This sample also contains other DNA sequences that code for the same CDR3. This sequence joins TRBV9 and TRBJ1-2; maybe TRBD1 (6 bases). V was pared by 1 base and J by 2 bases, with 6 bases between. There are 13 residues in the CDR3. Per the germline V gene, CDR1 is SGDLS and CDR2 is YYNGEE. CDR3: CASSVTGNYGYTF. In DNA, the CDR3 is TGTGCCAGCAGCGTAACAGGGAACTATGGCTACACCTTC.